This T cell receptor (beta chain) was sequenced in a study of T cell changes during pregnancy in multiple sclerosis. Measured with immunoSEQ multiplex PCR; TCRdb has only the in-frame clones, and not every one. Found here are about 130,000 clones, roughly 95% of them singletons; the top ten hold over 0.35%. The germline V gene encodes CDR1 MGHRA and CDR2 YSYEKL. The CDR3 runs 13 residues. The ends were cut back, 4 bases at V and 3 bases at J, with 10 bases in the middle. Sequenced material: peripheral blood, taken after pregnancy. The J gene is TRBJ2-7, the V gene TRBV4-1; tentatively, D is TRBD2 (6 bases). The TCR comes from a female donor with multiple sclerosis, enrolled in a pregnancy study. The CDR3 is CASSLIADYEQYF. In DNA form, the CDR3 reads TGCGCCAGCAGCCTAATAGCGGACTACGAGCAGTACTTC.